This T cell receptor (beta chain) was found in a study of blood T cell repertoires in COVID-19. Study background: Some COVID-19 samples were acute and others convalescent; all came from the United States, Italy and Spain. T cells, B-cell-depleted T cells, or PBMCs supplied cDNA or gDNA.

This CDR3 has 15 residues. In germline, CDR1 is SGDLS, CDR2 YYNGEE. V lost 0 bases and J lost 6; bases outside the gene matches: 0. Clones were read by immunoSEQ multiplex PCR, and TCRdb kept only the in-frame ones, dropping some. Found here are around 250,000 clones, about nine tenths of them singletons; the top ten hold 0.94%. Sample: peripheral blood. This clonotype originated in a middle-aged woman who had recovered from COVID-19. The V and J genes are TRBV9 and TRBJ2-1, with 13 positions matching TRBD2. The DNA of the CDR3 is TGTGCCAGCAGCGTAGGGACTAGCGGGAGCAATGAGCAGTTCTTC. Translation gives CASSVGTSGSNEQFF.